A selection of T cell receptor beta chains follows, all from one sample in a study of neoadjuvant anti-PD-1 for oral cavity cancer. Assay: immunoSEQ multiplex PCR; the TCRdb copy retains only in-frame clones and omits some. There are 14,000 or so clones in the sample; 75% to 85% occur only once, and 2% to 2.5% lies in the top ten. The sequencing used PBMCs, collected after nivolumab (anti-PD-1) treatment. Source of these receptors: a person aged 35 to 85 with oral cavity squamous cell carcinoma. Both conserved end residues are part of each CDR3. A D gene is named only where the DNA matches it firmly. Only part of the rows carry a size: once, few, many, or a class if the clone is expanded.

V gene: TRBV11-2; clone size: once; J gene: TRBJ2-5; D gene: TRBD1; CDR3 protein: CASSLAGQGFGETQYF; CDR3 DNA: TGTGCCAGCAGCTTAGCGGGACAGGGTTTCGGGGAGACCCAGTACTTC
V gene: TRBV6-1; clone size: few; J gene: TRBJ1-2; D gene: TRBD1; CDR3 protein: CASSASGTGTYGYTF; CDR3 DNA: TGTGCCAGCAGTGCTTCCGGGACAGGGACCTATGGCTACACCTTC
V gene: TRBV27; clone size: NA; J gene: TRBJ2-5; D gene: TRBD2; CDR3 protein: CASSRLAEQETQYF; CDR3 DNA: TGTGCCAGCAGTAGGCTAGCGGAACAAGAGACCCAGTACTTC
V gene: TRBV30; clone size: NA; J gene: TRBJ2-1; D gene: TRBD2; CDR3 protein: CAKSGTINEQFF; CDR3 DNA: TGTGCTAAGAGCGGGACGATCAATGAGCAGTTCTTC
V gene: TRBV5-4; clone size: NA; J gene: TRBJ1-2; D gene: NA; CDR3 protein: CASSLDAGRNYGYTF; CDR3 DNA: TGTGCCAGCAGCTTGGATGCGGGACGAAATTATGGCTACACCTTC
V gene: TRBV5-8; clone size: NA; J gene: TRBJ2-3; D gene: TRBD2; CDR3 protein: CASSTSGSKDTQYF; CDR3 DNA: TGTGCCAGCAGCACTAGCGGGAGTAAAGATACGCAGTATTTT
V gene: TRBV5-1; clone size: NA; J gene: TRBJ2-7; D gene: NA; CDR3 protein: CASSLAGAGYEQYF; CDR3 DNA: TGCGCCAGCAGCTTGGCGGGTGCGGGCTACGAGCAGTACTTC
V gene: TRBV5-1; clone size: NA; J gene: TRBJ2-5; D gene: NA; CDR3 protein: CASSYPGPQETQYF; CDR3 DNA: TGCGCCAGCAGTTATCCGGGGCCCCAAGAGACCCAGTACTTC
V gene: TRBV27; clone size: NA; J gene: TRBJ2-1; D gene: TRBD1; CDR3 protein: CASRVQGIYNEQFF; CDR3 DNA: TGTGCCAGCAGAGTACAGGGGATCTACAATGAGCAGTTCTTC
V gene: TRBV11-2; clone size: NA; J gene: TRBJ2-3; D gene: TRBD2; CDR3 protein: CASSPRLAGDTQYF; CDR3 DNA: TGTGCCAGCAGCCCCAGACTAGCGGGAGATACGCAGTATTTT
V gene: TRBV2; clone size: few; J gene: TRBJ1-5; D gene: NA; CDR3 protein: CASSPVYYSNQPQHF; CDR3 DNA: TGTGCCAGCAGCCCCGTATATTATAGCAATCAGCCCCAGCATTTT
V gene: TRBV12-5; clone size: NA; J gene: TRBJ2-7; D gene: NA; CDR3 protein: CASGQNRAQQYF; CDR3 DNA: TGTGCTAGTGGGCAGAACAGGGCACAGCAGTACTTC
V gene: TRBV5-5; clone size: NA; J gene: TRBJ1-1; D gene: NA; CDR3 protein: CASSLAVGVLYTEAFF; CDR3 DNA: TGTGCCAGCAGCTTGGCTGTGGGGGTTTTATACACTGAAGCTTTCTTT
V gene: TRBV7-8; clone size: NA; J gene: TRBJ2-3; D gene: TRBD2; CDR3 protein: CASSLPGGGVTDTQYF; CDR3 DNA: TGTGCCAGCAGCTTACCAGGCGGGGGAGTCACAGATACGCAGTATTTT
V gene: TRBV5-1; clone size: NA; J gene: TRBJ1-3; D gene: NA; CDR3 protein: CASSSNRVVGNTIYF; CDR3 DNA: TGCGCCAGCAGCTCCAACCGGGTAGTCGGAAACACCATATATTTT
V gene: TRBV9; clone size: NA; J gene: TRBJ1-2; D gene: NA; CDR3 protein: CASSVAGGRYGYTF; CDR3 DNA: TGTGCCAGCAGCGTAGCTGGCGGGCGGTATGGCTACACCTTC
V gene: TRBV7-2; clone size: NA; J gene: TRBJ2-1; D gene: TRBD1; CDR3 protein: CASSDRGLRDEQFF; CDR3 DNA: TGTGCCAGCAGCGACAGGGGTTTACGCGATGAGCAGTTCTTC
V gene: TRBV30; clone size: NA; J gene: TRBJ1-2; D gene: NA; CDR3 protein: CAWAPQTVYYGYTF; CDR3 DNA: TGTGCCTGGGCCCCCCAGACAGTATACTATGGCTACACCTTC
V gene: TRBV14; clone size: NA; J gene: TRBJ1-3; D gene: NA; CDR3 protein: CASSQGFPWRGGTIYF; CDR3 DNA: TGTGCCAGCAGCCAAGGATTTCCATGGAGGGGCGGCACCATATATTTT
V gene: TRBV27; clone size: few; J gene: TRBJ2-7; D gene: NA; CDR3 protein: CASSAIAGTPYEQYF; CDR3 DNA: TGTGCCAGCAGTGCCATAGCAGGGACTCCCTACGAGCAGTACTTC
V gene: TRBV30; clone size: NA; J gene: TRBJ1-5; D gene: NA; CDR3 protein: CAWSLDSNQPQHF; CDR3 DNA: TGTGCCTGGAGTCTTGACAGCAATCAGCCCCAGCATTTT
V gene: TRBV25-1; clone size: NA; J gene: TRBJ1-3; D gene: NA; CDR3 protein: CASSDYRLLSGNTIYF; CDR3 DNA: TGTGCCAGCAGTGATTATCGACTCCTCTCTGGAAACACCATATATTTT
V gene: TRBV5-5; clone size: NA; J gene: TRBJ1-1; D gene: TRBD1; CDR3 protein: CASSLEGGEGGTEAFF; CDR3 DNA: TGTGCCAGCAGCTTGGAAGGGGGCGAAGGAGGCACTGAAGCTTTCTTT
V gene: TRBV4-1; clone size: NA; J gene: TRBJ2-1; D gene: NA; CDR3 protein: CASSQVTFWDFDNEQFF; CDR3 DNA: TGCGCCAGCAGCCAAGTGACTTTCTGGGACTTCGACAATGAGCAGTTCTTC
V gene: TRBV6-4; clone size: NA; J gene: TRBJ2-2; D gene: NA; CDR3 protein: CASSDSGAAGELFF; CDR3 DNA: TGTGCCAGCAGTGACTCGGGGGCGGCCGGGGAGCTGTTTTTT
V gene: TRBV7-3; clone size: NA; J gene: TRBJ2-2; D gene: TRBD2; CDR3 protein: CASSPEAGGRTGELFF; CDR3 DNA: TGTGCCAGCAGCCCCGAAGCGGGGGGGCGAACCGGGGAGCTGTTTTTT
V gene: TRBV6-1; clone size: NA; J gene: TRBJ2-2; D gene: NA; CDR3 protein: CASSGYTGELFF; CDR3 DNA: TGTGCCAGCAGTGGCTACACCGGGGAGCTGTTTTTT
V gene: TRBV4-2; clone size: NA; J gene: TRBJ2-5; D gene: NA; CDR3 protein: CASSQAGTSVETQYF; CDR3 DNA: TGTGCCAGCAGCCAGGCAGGGACCAGCGTCGAGACCCAGTACTTC
V gene: TRBV6-1; clone size: few; J gene: TRBJ1-2; D gene: NA; CDR3 protein: CASSEGTQYGYTF; CDR3 DNA: TGTGCCAGCAGTGAGGGGACCCAGTATGGCTACACCTTC
V gene: TRBV15; clone size: NA; J gene: TRBJ2-1; D gene: TRBD2; CDR3 protein: CATSTSGSSQFF; CDR3 DNA: TGTGCCACCAGCACTAGCGGGAGTTCCCAGTTCTTC
V gene: TRBV6-1; clone size: few; J gene: TRBJ2-1; D gene: TRBD1; CDR3 protein: CASSEGDGTVLVEQFF; CDR3 DNA: TGTGCCAGCAGTGAAGGGGATGGGACAGTTCTCGTTGAGCAGTTCTTC
V gene: TRBV4-1; clone size: NA; J gene: TRBJ2-3; D gene: NA; CDR3 protein: CASSQDEPAGGTDTQYF; CDR3 DNA: TGCGCCAGCAGCCAAGACGAGCCCGCGGGTGGCACAGATACGCAGTATTTT
V gene: TRBV29-1; clone size: NA; J gene: TRBJ2-3; D gene: NA; CDR3 protein: CSVVGDSTDTQYF; CDR3 DNA: TGCAGCGTTGTGGGGGACAGCACAGATACGCAGTATTTT
V gene: TRBV4-1; clone size: once; J gene: TRBJ2-4; D gene: NA; CDR3 protein: CASSQPERKNIQYF; CDR3 DNA: TGCGCCAGCAGCCAGCCCGAGCGGAAAAACATTCAGTACTTC
V gene: TRBV6-5; clone size: NA; J gene: TRBJ1-3; D gene: TRBD1; CDR3 protein: CASSTTGLSGNTIYF; CDR3 DNA: TGTGCCAGCAGTACGACAGGGCTCTCTGGAAACACCATATATTTT
V gene: TRBV7-9; clone size: NA; J gene: TRBJ1-4; D gene: NA; CDR3 protein: CASTRQTHNEKLFF; CDR3 DNA: TGTGCCAGCACCAGGCAGACTCATAATGAAAAACTGTTTTTT